This entry lists 29 T cell receptor beta chains sequenced from one sample in a study of T cell responses to AZD1222 COVID-19 vaccine. Method: immunoSEQ multiplex PCR; TCRdb's copy keeps in-frame clones and lacks some. Here the sample spans about 100,000 clones, about 86% being singletons. The source was peripheral blood, collected on day 0 of AZD1222 vaccination. The source of these receptors is an adult in good health.

The chain has TRBV20-1 and TRBJ1-6; 8 bases are a match to TRBD1. This CDR3 has 14 residues. Trimming cost V 3 bases and J 10 bases; bases outside gene matches: 8. The germline V gene has CDR1 DFQATT and CDR2 SNEGSKA (reference sequence). CDR3: CSASRVTGVSPLHF. The CDR3 coding sequence is TGCAGTGCTAGTAGGGTGACAGGGGTGTCACCCCTCCACTTT.

The chain employs TRBV4-2 and TRBJ2-1; a weak D match, TRBD2 (6 bases). V lost 8 bases to trimming and J lost 4 bases, with 15 bases between them. Germline lookup yields CDR1 LGHNA and CDR2 YNFKEQ. This CDR3 region has 14 residues. The CDR3 DNA reads TGTGCCAGCCGATCGGGAGAATCTTACAATGAGCAGTTCTTC. Translation: CASRSGESYNEQFF.

V usage is TRBV9 and J usage is TRBJ2-1; D unresolved. V was clipped by 0 bases and J by 0 bases, with 10 bases between them. This CDR3 has 16 residues. Per the germline V gene, CDR1 is SGDLS and CDR2 is YYNGEE. The DNA for the CDR3 is TGTGCCAGCAGCGTAGAGGGCATTAGCTCCTACAATGAGCAGTTCTTC. Its protein is CASSVEGISSYNEQFF.

This clone came up a few times. This sample includes further DNA sequences coding for the same CDR3. This sequence joins TRBV30 and TRBJ1-2, with TRBD1 identical over 9 bases. The CDR3 totals 13 residues. Looked up from germline, CDR1 is GTSNPN and CDR2 is SVGIG (reference sequence). V shed 1 base, J shed 8 bases, and the junction held 5 bases outside the gene matches. CDR3 amino acids: CAWSAQGAFGYTF. The CDR3 DNA sequence: TGTGCCTGGAGTGCACAGGGGGCGTTCGGCTACACCTTC.

The V gene is TRBV20-1, the J gene TRBJ1-3, with TRBD1 matching 8 bases. Germline-derived CDR1 and CDR2 are DFQATT and SNEGSKA (reference sequence). The ends lost 3 bases at V and 4 bases at J; junction bases unmatched: 5. The CDR3 is 14 residues long. The CDR3 here is CSASGQGSGNTIYF. The CDR3, as DNA: TGCAGTGCTAGTGGACAGGGATCCGGAAACACCATATATTTT.

CDR3 sequence: CASPNLGMKQGGNSNQPQHF. Here the CDR3 DNA reads TGTGCCAGCCCTAACCTCGGAATGAAACAGGGAGGAAATAGCAATCAGCCCCAGCATTTT. The chain is built from TRBV19 and TRBJ1-5; TRBD1 might be the D (6 bases). The CDR3 sequence is 20 residues long. With 9 bases removed from V and 0 bases from J, the gap between germline ends came to 30 bases. Germline assignment: CDR1 LNHDA and CDR2 SQIVND (reference sequence). The complete variable domain, with remaining parts taken from reference TRBV19 and TRBJ1-5, reads DGGITQSPKYLFRKEGQNVTLSCEQNLNHDAMYWYRQDPGQGLRLIYYSQIVNDFQKGDIAEGYSVSREKKESFPLTVTSAQKNPTAFYLCASPNLGMKQGGNSNQPQHFGDGTRLSIL.

This clone was observed a single time. The chain carries TRBV2 and TRBJ2-5; 14 bases fit TRBD2. Germline V gives CDR1 SNHLY, CDR2 FYNNEI. The CDR3 sequence is 16 residues long. Trimming removed 7 bases from V and 4 bases from J; junction bases left unmatched: 8. The CDR3: CASTLGLAGVRETQYF. The DNA for the CDR3 is TGTGCCAGCACCCTGGGACTAGCGGGAGTTCGAGAGACCCAGTACTTC.

This clone was observed a few times. The chain is built from TRBV7-2 and TRBJ1-1; D is undetermined. CDR1 is SGHTA, CDR2 FQGNSA, per germline. The CDR3 is made up of 13 amino acids. V was trimmed by 6 bases and J by 3 bases, leaving 11 bases between them. The CDR3 nucleotides are TGTGCCAGCAGTTCTCGTGGTGACACTGAAGCTTTCTTT. Protein: CASSSRGDTEAFF.

The genes are TRBV19 and TRBJ1-1; D may be TRBD1 (6 bases). The CDR3 extends over 13 amino acids. Germline V gene sequence: CDR1 LNHDA, CDR2 SQIVND (reference sequence). V lost 6 bases to trimming and J lost 1 base, with 9 bases between them. The CDR3 protein is CASRQGRNTEAFF. CDR3 in DNA: TGTGCCAGTAGGCAGGGGAGGAACACTGAAGCTTTCTTT.

The chain carries TRBV25-1 and TRBJ1-5; D call uncertain. Germline CDR1 is MGHDK and CDR2 is SYGVNS. This CDR3 comprises 14 residues. V lost 7 bases and J 1 base, leaving 11 bases between the germline ends. The CDR3 DNA is TGTGCCAGCAAAGGACCACAGAGCAATCAGCCCCAGCATTTT. This gives the protein CASKGPQSNQPQHF.

The rearrangement links TRBV6-4 to TRBJ2-2, with D tentatively TRBD1 (6 bases). The V end was cut by 7 bases, the J end by 0 bases, with 12 bases between. Germline V gene sequence: CDR1 MRHNA, CDR2 SNTAGT. The CDR3 runs to 15 residues. Here the CDR3 reads CASTPDSANTGELFF. The CDR3 bases are TGTGCCAGCACCCCGGACAGCGCGAACACCGGGGAGCTGTTTTTT.

This chain links TRBV11-1 with TRBJ2-1; no definite D call. CDR1 is SGHAT, CDR2 FQDESV, per germline (reference sequence). CDR3 length equals 15 residues. Trimming shortened V by 5 bases and J by 0 bases, and 11 bases separated the two germline ends. In DNA form, the CDR3 reads TGTGCCAGCAGCCTAGACAACCTCTCCTACAATGAGCAGTTCTTC. It specifies CASSLDNLSYNEQFF.

This chain joins TRBV5-1 and TRBJ1-2; D possibly corresponds to TRBD1 (6 bases). V dropped 1 base and J dropped 3 bases, with 16 bases sitting between them. There are 16 residues in the CDR3. Looked up from germline, CDR1 is SGHRS and CDR2 is YFSETQ. In nucleotides, the CDR3 is TGCGCCAGCAGCTTGACCCCCGGACAGCCGCACTATGGCTACACCTTC. This codes for CASSLTPGQPHYGYTF.

This rearrangement joins TRBV4-1 to TRBJ1-6, with TRBD1 identical over 8 bases. With V trimmed by 4 bases and J by 8 bases, 7 bases remained unmatched. Germline V CDR1 and CDR2: MGHRA, YSYEKL. There are 15 residues in the CDR3. The CDR3 nucleotides are TGCGCCAGCAGCCTCAGACCACAGGGGGATTCACCCCTCCACTTT. Protein: CASSLRPQGDSPLHF.

This rearrangement joins TRBV27 to TRBJ1-5; the D gene is possibly TRBD1 (5 bases). The germline V gene has CDR1 MNHEY and CDR2 SMNVEV (reference sequence). Trimming pared 4 bases from V and 0 bases from J, leaving 10 bases between. CDR3 length: 15 amino acids. CDR3 in amino acids: CASSWDGYSNQPQHF. The CDR3 DNA follows: TGTGCCAGCAGTTGGGACGGATATAGCAATCAGCCCCAGCATTTT.

The rearrangement joins TRBV25-1 to TRBJ2-5; 9 positions agree with TRBD1. This CDR3 region has 14 residues. The germline CDR1 and CDR2 sequences are MGHDK and SYGVNS. The ends lost 5 bases at V and 2 bases at J; junction bases unmatched: 3. The CDR3 is CASSTGGGQETQYF. The CDR3 nucleotides are TGTGCCAGCAGTACAGGGGGCGGACAAGAGACCCAGTACTTC.

The chain carries TRBV4-3 and TRBJ2-1; D is perhaps TRBD1 or TRBD2 (6 bases each). This CDR3 is built from 16 residues. Germline CDR1 reads LGHNA; CDR2 reads YSLEER. Trimming took off 3 bases at V and 7 bases at J, with 19 bases between the two ends. CDR3: CASSQVRSRGGNEQFF. Here the CDR3 DNA reads TGCGCCAGCAGCCAGGTCCGCAGCAGAGGGGGGAATGAGCAGTTCTTC.

The chain joins TRBV19 to TRBJ1-4, with TRBD1 matching 7 bases. Trimming took 11 bases from V and 8 from J; bases not matched to a gene: 8. Germline V gives CDR1 LNHDA, CDR2 SQIVND (reference sequence). CDR3 length: 12 residues. This chain's CDR3 is CACRDRDEKLFF. Here the CDR3 DNA reads TGTGCCTGCCGGGACAGAGACGAAAAACTGTTTTTT.

This chain joins TRBV18 and TRBJ1-5; no clear D. V was clipped by 3 bases and J by 3 bases, with 18 bases between them. CDR3 size: 17 residues. Germline lookup yields CDR1 KGHSH and CDR2 LQKENI. This CDR3 reads CASSPSLPGSDNQPQHF. The CDR3 bases are TGTGCCAGCTCACCTTCTCTACCGGGGAGCGACAATCAGCCCCAGCATTTT.

This clone showed up just a few times. The rearrangement links TRBV7-9 to TRBJ1-1, with 10 bases that match TRBD1. The V gene end was trimmed by 5 bases and the J gene end by 3 bases; junction bases not matched to a gene: 6. Germline CDR1 reads SEHNR; CDR2 reads FQNEAQ (reference sequence). The CDR3 length is 15 residues. CDR3 residues: CASSPDRGADTEAFF. Written as DNA, the CDR3 is TGTGCCAGCAGCCCGGACAGGGGGGCAGACACTGAAGCTTTCTTT.

This rearrangement joins TRBV28 to TRBJ1-3, with unresolved D. The CDR3 covers 15 residues. CDR1 and CDR2 (germline): MDHEN, SYDVKM. V gave up 6 bases and J gave up 0 bases, with 12 bases separating them. The CDR3: CASRKPGSSGNTIYF. The CDR3, as DNA: TGTGCCAGCAGGAAGCCAGGATCCTCTGGAAACACCATATATTTT. Variable domain in full (rest from reference TRBV28 and TRBJ1-3): DVKVTQSSRYLVKRTGEKVFLECVQDMDHENMFWYRQDPGLGLRLIYFSYDVKMKEKGDIPEGYSVSREKKERFSLILESASTNQTSMYLCASRKPGSSGNTIYFGEGSWLTVV.

The chain couples TRBV6-5 to TRBJ1-1, with D possibly TRBD1 on 5 matching bases. V was shortened by 0 bases and J by 4 bases, with 12 bases between the two germline ends. The CDR3 has 15 residues. CDR1 and CDR2 from the germline V gene are MNHEY and SVGAGI. The CDR3 spells CASSYSEGYGTEAFF. For the CDR3, the DNA is TGTGCCAGCAGTTACTCAGAGGGGTACGGCACTGAAGCTTTCTTT.

This sequence joins TRBV30 and TRBJ1-3; a weak D match, TRBD1 (5 bases). V was pared by 1 base and J by 9 bases, with 16 bases between. CDR1 and CDR2 from the germline V gene are GTSNPN and SVGIG (reference sequence). The length of the CDR3 is 14 residues. The CDR3 DNA is TGTGCCTGGAGTGACCCAGGGTTCGTTGCCACCATATATTTT. It codes for CAWSDPGFVATIYF.

This chain uses TRBV27 with TRBJ1-2; D perhaps matches TRBD1 (6 bases). The CDR3 contains 13 residues. Deletions cut 2 bases from V and 6 bases from J, with 10 bases between. Per germline, CDR1 MNHEY and CDR2 SMNVEV (reference sequence). Written as DNA, the CDR3 is TGTGCCAGCAGTTTACAGGGGCTCCATGGCTACACCTTC. It yields the protein CASSLQGLHGYTF.

The rearrangement uses TRBV5-1 and TRBJ1-1; D call uncertain. The germline gives CDR1 SGHRS, CDR2 YFSETQ. This CDR3 comprises 13 residues. The ends were cut back, 4 bases at V and 5 bases at J, with 12 bases in the middle. The CDR3 DNA sequence: TGCGCCAGCAGCCCAATGCAAGGGACTGAAGCTTTCTTT. It translates to CASSPMQGTEAFF.

The J gene is TRBJ1-1, the V gene TRBV7-8; D is possibly TRBD1 (5 bases). The V and J ends lost 5 bases and 0 bases respectively, with 10 bases between them. Germline assignment: CDR1 SGHVS and CDR2 FQNEAQ. The CDR3 contains 14 residues. The CDR3 DNA is TGTGCCAGCAGCCCGGGACTCATGAACACTGAAGCTTTCTTT. As protein: CASSPGLMNTEAFF.

The V and J genes are TRBV25-1 and TRBJ2-7; D is ambiguous. Trimming stripped 4 bases from V and 6 bases from J, with 19 bases between. This CDR3 spans 15 amino acids. Germline-derived CDR1 and CDR2 are MGHDK and SYGVNS. The CDR3 DNA follows: TGTGCCAGCAGTGTAGGAGCGATCCCCTTCCTCGAGCAGTACTTC. Its translation is CASSVGAIPFLEQYF.

The rearrangement uses TRBV5-1 and TRBJ1-5; 9 nucleotides match TRBD1. From germline, CDR1 is SGHRS and CDR2 YFSETQ. Trimming at V came to 4 bases and at J to 5 bases, leaving 13 bases not matched to a gene. The CDR3 runs to 17 residues. The CDR3 bases are TGCGCCAGCAGCCGAGAACCGATGGGACAGGGCCATCAGCCCCAGCATTTT. It yields the protein CASSREPMGQGHQPQHF.

The chain employs TRBV5-1 and TRBJ1-3; no firm D call. CDR3 size: 15 residues. V was cut by 6 bases and J by 0 bases, with 13 bases left in between. The germline CDR1 and CDR2 sequences are SGHRS and YFSETQ. This CDR3 is CASTMDGFSGNTIYF. Written as DNA, the CDR3 is TGCGCCAGCACCATGGACGGATTCTCTGGAAACACCATATATTTT.